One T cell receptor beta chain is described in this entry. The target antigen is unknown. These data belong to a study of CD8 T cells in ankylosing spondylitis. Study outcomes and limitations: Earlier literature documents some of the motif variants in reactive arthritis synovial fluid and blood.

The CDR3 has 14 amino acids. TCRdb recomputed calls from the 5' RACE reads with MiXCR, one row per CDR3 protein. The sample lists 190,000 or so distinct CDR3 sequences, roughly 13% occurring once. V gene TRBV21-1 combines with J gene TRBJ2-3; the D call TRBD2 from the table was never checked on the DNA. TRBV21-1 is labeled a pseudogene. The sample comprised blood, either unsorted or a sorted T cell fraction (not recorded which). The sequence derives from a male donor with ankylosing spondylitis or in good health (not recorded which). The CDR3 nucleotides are TGTGCCAGCAGCAAAGAATGGTGGGAGGATACGCAGTATTTT. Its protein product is CASSKEWWEDTQYF.